This TCR beta chain was obtained from a study of T cells in Graves' hyperthyroidism and ophthalmopathy. Overall study results and limits: Most thyroid-expanded clonotypes above 0.001 were also found in blood.

In regard to this clonotype: The antigen is unknown.

The CDR3 sequence is 14 residues long. Germline V gene sequence: CDR1 ENHRY, CDR2 SYGVKD. The V gene lost 4 bases and the J gene lost 3 bases, with 13 bases spanning the gap. Thyroid ultrasound and orbital computed tomography, with clinical symptoms and serum thyroxine and TRAb, informed diagnoses. Amplified TCR beta CDR3 regions derived from RNA transcripts. In the first-round RT-PCR of the TCR CDR3, the HTBI primer set was used. TCRdb passed the multiplex PCR reads through MiXCR, listing each CDR3 protein once. The sample consists of 650,000 to 800,000 distinct CDR3 sequences, less than 45% of them appearing once.

This sequence joins TRBV10-3 and TRBJ2-7; weak D call: TRBD1 (6 bases). The specimen sequenced was peripheral blood or thyroid tissue (not recorded which). The sequence derives from an adult man with Graves' disease, either hyperthyroidism or ophthalmopathy (not recorded which). CDR3 in DNA: TGTGCCATCAGTGGGGGTGTAGGGGGCTACGAGCAGTACTTC. This translates into CAISGGVGGYEQYF.